This TCR beta chain is from a study of technical replicates of blood from a handful of donors. Profiled with immunoSEQ multiplex PCR; TCRdb holds only in-frame clones, not every one. The sample yields about 75,000 clones, 95% to 98% seen once. The TCR sequence derives from a human donor in good health. Sequencing used T cells isolated from PBMCs.

The CDR3 DNA follows: TGTGCCAGCAGCGTAGAGGGATACAGGGGGCTGAATGAGCAGTTCTTC. Protein: CASSVEGYRGLNEQFF. V is TRBV9 and J is TRBJ2-1; 9 bases line up with TRBD1. The V and J ends lost 0 bases and 7 bases, in that order; junction bases with no gene match: 8. This CDR3 is 16 amino acids long. Germline assignment: CDR1 SGDLS and CDR2 YYNGEE.